This T cell receptor (beta chain) was recorded in a study of blood T cell repertoires in COVID-19. From germline, CDR1 is LNHDA and CDR2 SQIVND (reference sequence). V dropped 3 bases and J dropped 7 bases, with 7 bases sitting between them. The CDR3 loop spans 12 amino acids. Method: immunoSEQ multiplex PCR; TCRdb's copy keeps in-frame clones and lacks some. The sample contains about 440,000 clones, about nine tenths of which appear only once. The chain joins TRBV19 to TRBJ2-1, with a tentative D call TRBD1 (5 bases). The sequence was collected from a woman aged 50 to 65 with COVID-19, enrolled during active disease. Source material: peripheral blood. CDR3 bases: TGTGCCAGTAGTATCAGACAGAATGAGCAGTTCTTC. Translation: CASSIRQNEQFF.